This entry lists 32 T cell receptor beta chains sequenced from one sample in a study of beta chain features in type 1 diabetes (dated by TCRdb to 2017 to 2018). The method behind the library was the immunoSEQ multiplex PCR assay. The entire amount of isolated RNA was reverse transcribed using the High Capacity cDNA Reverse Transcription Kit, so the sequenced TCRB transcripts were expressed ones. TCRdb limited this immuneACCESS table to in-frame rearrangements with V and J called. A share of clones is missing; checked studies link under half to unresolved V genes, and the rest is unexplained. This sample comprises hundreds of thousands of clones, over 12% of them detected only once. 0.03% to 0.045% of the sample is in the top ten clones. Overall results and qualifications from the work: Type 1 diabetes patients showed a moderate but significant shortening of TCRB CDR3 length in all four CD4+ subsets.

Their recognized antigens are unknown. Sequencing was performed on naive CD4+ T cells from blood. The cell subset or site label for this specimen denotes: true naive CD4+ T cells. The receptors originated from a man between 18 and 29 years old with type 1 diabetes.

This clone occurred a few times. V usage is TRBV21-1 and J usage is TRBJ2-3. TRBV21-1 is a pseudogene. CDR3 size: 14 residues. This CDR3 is CASSKGDWTDTQYF. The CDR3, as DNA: TGTGCCAGCAGCAAAGGTGATTGGACAGATACGCAGTATTTT.

This CDR3 is CASSLAPGVGANVLTF. The CDR3 nucleotides read TGTGCCAGCAGCTTGGCCCCTGGGGTCGGGGCCAACGTCCTGACTTTC. The gene calls are TRBV5-6 and TRBJ2-6; D remains ambiguous. Germline V gives CDR1 SGHDT, CDR2 YYEEEE. This CDR3 contains 16 residues. Trimming removed 0 bases from V and 4 bases from J, with 11 bases in between.

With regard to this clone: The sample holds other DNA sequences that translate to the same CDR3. The DNA of the CDR3 is TGTGCCAGCTCACCGGACAGGGCGGAGACCCAGTACTTC. Translating it yields CASSPDRAETQYF. J is TRBJ2-5 and V is TRBV18; 8 positions match TRBD1. The V segment lost 3 bases and the J segment 5 bases; nucleotides outside the gene matches: 2. Germline CDR1 and CDR2: KGHSH and LQKENI. This CDR3 region has 13 residues.

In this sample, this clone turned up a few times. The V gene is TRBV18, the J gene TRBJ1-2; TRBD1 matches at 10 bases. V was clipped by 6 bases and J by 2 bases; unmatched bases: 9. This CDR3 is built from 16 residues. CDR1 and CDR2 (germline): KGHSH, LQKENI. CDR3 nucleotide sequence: TGTGCCAGCTCTGCAACCGGGACAGGGGAAAACTATGGCTACACCTTC. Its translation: CASSATGTGENYGYTF. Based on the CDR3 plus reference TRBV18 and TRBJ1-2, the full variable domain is NAGVMQNPRHLVRRRGQEARLRCSPMKGHSHVYWYRQLPEEGLKFMVYLQKENIIDESGMPKERFSAEFPKEGPSILRIQQVVRGDSAAYFCASSATGTGENYGYTFGSGTRLTVV.

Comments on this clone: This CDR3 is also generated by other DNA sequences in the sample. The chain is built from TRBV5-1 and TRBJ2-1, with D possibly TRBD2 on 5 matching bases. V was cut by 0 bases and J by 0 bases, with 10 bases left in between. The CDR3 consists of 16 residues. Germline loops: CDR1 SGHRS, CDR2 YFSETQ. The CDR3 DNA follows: TGCGCCAGCAGCTTGGGGAGCGGAAGCTCCTACAATGAGCAGTTCTTC. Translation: CASSLGSGSSYNEQFF.

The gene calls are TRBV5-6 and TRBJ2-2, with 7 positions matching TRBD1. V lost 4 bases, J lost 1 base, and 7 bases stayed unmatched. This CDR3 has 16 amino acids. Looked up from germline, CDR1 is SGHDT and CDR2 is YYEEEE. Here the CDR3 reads CASSPLDRVNTGELFF. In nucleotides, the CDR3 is TGTGCCAGCAGCCCCCTAGACAGGGTGAACACCGGGGAGCTGTTTTTT.

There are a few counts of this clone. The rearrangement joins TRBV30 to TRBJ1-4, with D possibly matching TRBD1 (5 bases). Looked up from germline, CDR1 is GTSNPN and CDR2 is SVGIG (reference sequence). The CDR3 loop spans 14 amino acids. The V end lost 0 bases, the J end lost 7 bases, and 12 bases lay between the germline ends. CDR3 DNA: TGTGCCTGGAGTGTACCGGTTGGGGGTGAAAAACTGTTTTTT. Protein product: CAWSVPVGGEKLFF.

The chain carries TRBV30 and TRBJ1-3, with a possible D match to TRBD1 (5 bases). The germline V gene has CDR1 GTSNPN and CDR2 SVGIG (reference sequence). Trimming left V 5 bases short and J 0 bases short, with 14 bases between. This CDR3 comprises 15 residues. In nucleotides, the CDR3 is TGTGCCTGGTTAAAACTCCAGGGCTCTGGAAACACCATATATTTT. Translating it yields CAWLKLQGSGNTIYF.

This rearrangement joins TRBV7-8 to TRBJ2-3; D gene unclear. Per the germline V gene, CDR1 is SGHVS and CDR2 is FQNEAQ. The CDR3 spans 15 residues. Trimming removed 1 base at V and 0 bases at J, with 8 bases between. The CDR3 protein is CASSLEGHSTDTQYF. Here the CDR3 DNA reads TGTGCCAGCAGCTTAGAAGGGCACAGCACAGATACGCAGTATTTT.

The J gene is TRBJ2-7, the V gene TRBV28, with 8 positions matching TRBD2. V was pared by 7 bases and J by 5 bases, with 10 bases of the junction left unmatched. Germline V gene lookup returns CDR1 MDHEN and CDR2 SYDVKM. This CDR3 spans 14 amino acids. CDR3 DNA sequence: TGTGCCAGCACAAAGACTAGCGTGTATAACGAGCAGTACTTC. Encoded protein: CASTKTSVYNEQYF. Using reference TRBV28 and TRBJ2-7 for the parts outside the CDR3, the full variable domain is DVKVTQSSRYLVKRTGEKVFLECVQDMDHENMFWYRQDPGLGLRLIYFSYDVKMKEKGDIPEGYSVSREKKERFSLILESASTNQTSMYLCASTKTSVYNEQYFGPGTRLTVT.

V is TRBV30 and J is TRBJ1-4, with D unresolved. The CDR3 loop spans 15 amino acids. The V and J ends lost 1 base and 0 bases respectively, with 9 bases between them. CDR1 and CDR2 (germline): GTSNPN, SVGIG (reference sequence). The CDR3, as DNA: TGTGCCTGGAGTGGGTTGGGTGCAACTAATGAAAAACTGTTTTTT. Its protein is CAWSGLGATNEKLFF.

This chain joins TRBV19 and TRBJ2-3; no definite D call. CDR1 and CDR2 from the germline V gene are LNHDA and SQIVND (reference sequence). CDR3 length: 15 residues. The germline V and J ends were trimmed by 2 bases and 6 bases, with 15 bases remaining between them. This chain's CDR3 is CASSIRPSPEDTQYF. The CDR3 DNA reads TGTGCCAGTAGTATACGTCCCTCTCCGGAGGATACGCAGTATTTT.

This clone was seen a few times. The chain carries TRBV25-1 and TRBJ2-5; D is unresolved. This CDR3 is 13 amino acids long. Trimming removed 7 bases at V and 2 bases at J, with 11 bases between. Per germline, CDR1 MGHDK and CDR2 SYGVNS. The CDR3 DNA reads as TGTGCCAGCACCCCCGGGCCTCAAGAGACCCAGTACTTC. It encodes CASTPGPQETQYF. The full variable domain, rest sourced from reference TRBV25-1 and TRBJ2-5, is EADIYQTPRYLVIGTGKKITLECSQTMGHDKMYWYQQDPGMELHLIHYSYGVNSTEKGDLSSESTVSRIRTEHFPLTLESARPSHTSQYLCASTPGPQETQYFGPGTRLLVL.

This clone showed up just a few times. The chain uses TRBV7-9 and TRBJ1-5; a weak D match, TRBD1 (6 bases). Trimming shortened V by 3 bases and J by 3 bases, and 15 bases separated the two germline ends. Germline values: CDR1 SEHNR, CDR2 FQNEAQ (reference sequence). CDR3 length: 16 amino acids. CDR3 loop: CASSLGTPASNQPQHF. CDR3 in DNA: TGTGCCAGCAGCTTGGGGACACCTGCCTCCAATCAGCCCCAGCATTTT.

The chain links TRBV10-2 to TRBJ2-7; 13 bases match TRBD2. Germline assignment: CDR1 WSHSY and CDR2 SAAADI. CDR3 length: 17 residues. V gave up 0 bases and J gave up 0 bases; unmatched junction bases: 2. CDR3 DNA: TGCGCCAGCAGTGAGTCGGGACTAGCGGGGTACTCCTACGAGCAGTACTTC. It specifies CASSESGLAGYSYEQYF.

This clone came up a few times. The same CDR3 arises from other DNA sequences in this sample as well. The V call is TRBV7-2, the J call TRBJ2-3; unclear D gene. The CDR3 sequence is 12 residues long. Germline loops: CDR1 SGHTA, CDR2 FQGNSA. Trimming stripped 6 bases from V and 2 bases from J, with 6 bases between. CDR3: CASSPPTDTQYF. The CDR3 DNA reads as TGTGCCAGCAGTCCTCCCACAGATACGCAGTATTTT.

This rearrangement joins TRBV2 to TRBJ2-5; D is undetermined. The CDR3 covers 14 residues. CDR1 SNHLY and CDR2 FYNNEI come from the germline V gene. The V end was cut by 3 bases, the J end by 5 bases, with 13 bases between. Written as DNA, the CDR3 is TGTGCCAGCAGTGAGCTGGTTGGGATGGAGACCCAGTACTTC. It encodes CASSELVGMETQYF.

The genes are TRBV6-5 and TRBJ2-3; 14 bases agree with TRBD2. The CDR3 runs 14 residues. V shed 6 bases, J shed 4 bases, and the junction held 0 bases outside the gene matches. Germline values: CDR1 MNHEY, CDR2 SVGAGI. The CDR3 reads CASRTSGRADTQYF. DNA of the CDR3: TGTGCCAGCAGGACTAGCGGGAGGGCAGATACGCAGTATTTT.

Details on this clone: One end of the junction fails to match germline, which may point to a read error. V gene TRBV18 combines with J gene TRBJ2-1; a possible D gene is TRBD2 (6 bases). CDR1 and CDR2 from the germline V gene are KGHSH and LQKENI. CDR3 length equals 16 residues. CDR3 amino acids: CASSPPSGLAYNEQFF. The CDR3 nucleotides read TGTGCCAGCTCACCACCGTCGGGACTGGCCTATAATGAGCAGTTCTTC.

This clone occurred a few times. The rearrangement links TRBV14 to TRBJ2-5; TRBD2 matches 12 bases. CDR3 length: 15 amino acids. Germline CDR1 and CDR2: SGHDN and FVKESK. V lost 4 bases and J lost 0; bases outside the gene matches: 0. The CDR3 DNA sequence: TGTGCCAGCAGCCGGACTAGCGGGAACCAAGAGACCCAGTACTTC. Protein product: CASSRTSGNQETQYF.

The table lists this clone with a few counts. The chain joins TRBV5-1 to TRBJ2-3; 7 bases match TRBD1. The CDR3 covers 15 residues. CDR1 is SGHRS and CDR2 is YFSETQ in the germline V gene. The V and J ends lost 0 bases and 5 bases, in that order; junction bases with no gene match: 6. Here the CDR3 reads CASSLVPDREDTQYF. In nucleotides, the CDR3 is TGCGCCAGCAGCTTGGTGCCCGACAGGGAAGATACGCAGTATTTT.

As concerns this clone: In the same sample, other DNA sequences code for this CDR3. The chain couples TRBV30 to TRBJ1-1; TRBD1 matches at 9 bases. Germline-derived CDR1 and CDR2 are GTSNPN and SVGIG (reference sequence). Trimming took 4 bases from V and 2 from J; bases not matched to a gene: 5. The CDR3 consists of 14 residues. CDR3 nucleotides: TGTGCCTGGACTCCGGGACAGGGCAACACTGAAGCTTTCTTT. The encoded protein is CAWTPGQGNTEAFF.

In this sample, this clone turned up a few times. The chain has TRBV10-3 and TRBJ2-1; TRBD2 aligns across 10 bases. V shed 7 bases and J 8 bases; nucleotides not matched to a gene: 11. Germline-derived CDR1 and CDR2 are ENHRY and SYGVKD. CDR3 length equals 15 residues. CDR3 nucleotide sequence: TGTGCCATCACTAGAGCGGGAGGGCCCTTGGATGAGCAGTTCTTC. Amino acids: CAITRAGGPLDEQFF.

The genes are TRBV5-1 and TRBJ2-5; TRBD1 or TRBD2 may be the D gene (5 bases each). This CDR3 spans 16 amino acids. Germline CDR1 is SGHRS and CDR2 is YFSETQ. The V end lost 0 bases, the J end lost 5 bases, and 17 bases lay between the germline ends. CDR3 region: CASSLAGARVEETQYF. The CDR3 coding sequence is TGCGCCAGCAGCTTGGCCGGGGCCCGGGTGGAGGAGACCCAGTACTTC.

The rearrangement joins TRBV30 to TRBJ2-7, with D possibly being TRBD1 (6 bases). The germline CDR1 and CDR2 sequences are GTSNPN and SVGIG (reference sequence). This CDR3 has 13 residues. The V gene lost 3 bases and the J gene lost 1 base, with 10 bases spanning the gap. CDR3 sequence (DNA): TGTGCCTGGAGCTTCAGGGGTTCCTACGAGCAGTACTTC. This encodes CAWSFRGSYEQYF.

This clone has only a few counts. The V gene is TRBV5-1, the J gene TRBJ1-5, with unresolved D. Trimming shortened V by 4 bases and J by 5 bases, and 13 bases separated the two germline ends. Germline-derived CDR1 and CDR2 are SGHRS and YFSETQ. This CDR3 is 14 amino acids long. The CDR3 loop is CASSLGLSDQPQHF. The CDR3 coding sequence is TGCGCCAGCAGCCTCGGACTGTCCGATCAGCCCCAGCATTTT.

This CDR3 is CASSGRGVGKLFF. As DNA, the CDR3 is TGTGCCAGCAGTGGTCGGGGGGTAGGAAAACTGTTTTTT. This rearrangement joins TRBV6-5 to TRBJ1-4; weak D call: TRBD1 (5 bases). Germline lookup yields CDR1 MNHEY and CDR2 SVGAGI. V lost 5 bases to trimming and J lost 10 bases, with 14 bases between them. This CDR3 spans 13 amino acids.

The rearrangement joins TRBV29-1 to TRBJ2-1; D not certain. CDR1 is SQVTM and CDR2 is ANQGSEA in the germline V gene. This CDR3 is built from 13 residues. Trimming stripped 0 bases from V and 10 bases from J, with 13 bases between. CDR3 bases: TGCAGCGTTGAAGATTGGCGAGCAGGCGAGCAGTTCTTC. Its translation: CSVEDWRAGEQFF.

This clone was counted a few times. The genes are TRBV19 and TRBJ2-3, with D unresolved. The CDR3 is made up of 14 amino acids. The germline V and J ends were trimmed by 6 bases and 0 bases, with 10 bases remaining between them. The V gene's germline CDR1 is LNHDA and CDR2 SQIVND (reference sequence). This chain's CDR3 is CASRLDLSTDTQYF. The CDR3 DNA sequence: TGTGCCAGTAGGCTGGACCTGAGCACAGATACGCAGTATTTT. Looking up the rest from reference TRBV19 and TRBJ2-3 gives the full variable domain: DGGITQSPKYLFRKEGQNVTLSCEQNLNHDAMYWYRQDPGQGLRLIYYSQIVNDFQKGDIAEGYSVSREKKESFPLTVTSAQKNPTAFYLCASRLDLSTDTQYFGPGTRLTVL.

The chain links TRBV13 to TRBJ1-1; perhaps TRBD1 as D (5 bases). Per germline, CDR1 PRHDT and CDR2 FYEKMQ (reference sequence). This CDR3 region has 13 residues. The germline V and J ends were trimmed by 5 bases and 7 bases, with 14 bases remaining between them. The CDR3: CASSRGRGGEAFF. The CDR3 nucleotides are TGTGCCAGCAGCCGCGGGAGGGGAGGTGAAGCTTTCTTT.

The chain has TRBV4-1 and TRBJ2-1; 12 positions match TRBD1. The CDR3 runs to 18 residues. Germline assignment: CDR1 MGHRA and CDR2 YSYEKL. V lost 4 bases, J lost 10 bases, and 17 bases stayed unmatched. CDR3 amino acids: CASSPLSRDRGRSGEQFF. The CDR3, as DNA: TGCGCCAGCAGCCCCTTGTCGCGGGACAGGGGGCGGTCGGGAGAGCAGTTCTTC.

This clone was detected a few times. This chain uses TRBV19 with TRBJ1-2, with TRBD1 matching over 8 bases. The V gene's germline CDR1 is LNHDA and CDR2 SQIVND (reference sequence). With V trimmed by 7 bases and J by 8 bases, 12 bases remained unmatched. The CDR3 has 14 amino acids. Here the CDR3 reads CASNLDRGIGGYTF. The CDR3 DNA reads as TGTGCCAGTAACCTCGACAGGGGCATAGGCGGCTACACCTTC.